This T cell receptor beta chain was identified during a study of T cells in localized non-small cell lung cancer (dated by TCRdb to about 2020). In the study overall: The study examined T cell repertoires in a few hundred patients with early-stage NSCLC and compared tumors with uninvolved tumor-adjacent lungs. NSCLC patients had a mean age of around 70 years, and around 130 were male and 107 female. The cohort comprised approximately 240 treatment-naïve NSCLC patients with resected, localized lung tumors. General findings and caveats noted by the study authors: The highest T cell clonality was observed in uninvolved tumor-adjacent lung, where clonality exceeded that of tumor, suggesting that antigenic responses were more focused in uninvolved tumor-adjacent lung. Since the design was exploratory, TCR variables were selected using unadjusted p-values with no false-discovery rate correction. Multi-region tumor sequencing was not performed, so intratumor heterogeneity could not be excluded. Higher blood T cell density associated with longer overall survival, while higher adjacent-lung clonality associated with shorter survival. A median of around 57 of the top 100 tumor clones were detected in paired uninvolved adjacent lung, and some 28 of these tumor clones were also found among the top 100 clones of the paired uninvolved adjacent lung.

The CDR1 and CDR2 encoded by the germline V gene are SQVTM and ANQGSEA. V gives up 7 bases and J gives up 5 bases, and the segment between their germline ends measures 15 bases. From the cysteine through the phenylalanine, the CDR3 covers 12 amino acids. The entry retains the CDR3 DNA only, 36 bases that are in frame from base 1. For this clone: The antigen it binds to is not known. The input lacks base qualities; no much larger clone sits a single base away.

The immunoSEQ Assay was used to sequence TCR beta CDR3 regions from DNA. Turning to the authors' computational methods: T cell density was computed as TCR beta template counts normalized to usable DNA estimated by amplifying housekeeping genes. Richness was estimated with the preseqR package, extrapolating to 400,000 templates for PBMC samples and 120,000 templates for tissue samples. Clonality was defined as one minus Pielou's evenness. Differential abundance testing on productive amino-acid clonotypes, with a minimum total count of 5 and an alpha of 0.1, was used to identify tissue-enriched TCRs. Repertoire overlap between compartments was quantified with the Jaccard Index and Morisita Overlap Index. GLIPH grouped TCR beta CDR3s together with public tetramer-defined viral CDR3s, and a viral motif had to include at least three viral sequences and show V-gene enrichment. TCRdb provides this immuneACCESS table in a form limited to in-frame rearrangements. Some clones are lacking; in checked studies, under half of them reflect an unresolved V gene, and why the rest are absent is not known. That table furnishes V, J and clone size, whereas the DNA furnished D and trimming. The sample data list under 55,000 clones, and roughly 80% of these were observed just once. The ten biggest clones cover roughly 4% of the sample.

At diagnosis, peripheral blood, uninvolved tumor-adjacent lung and tumor were collected and were preserved as a mix of fresh-frozen and FFPE material. For TCR repertoire profiling, blood samples were analyzed as peripheral blood mononuclear cells. The specimen was PBMCs, collected before any cancer treatment. This receptor was taken from a woman aged 35-75 years with stage II lung adenocarcinoma. The chain is made from TRBV29-1 and TRBJ2-7; TRBD1 is possibly the D segment (6 matching bases). Here the CDR3 is given as CSGLGTLDEQYF. The DNA reads as follows: TGCAGCGGACTCGGGACATTGGACGAGCAGTACTTC.